This TCR beta chain was sequenced for a study of T cell changes during pregnancy in multiple sclerosis (dated by TCRdb to 2018 to 2020). Looking at the study overall: The study examined how the T cell repertoire changed over the course of pregnancy in women with multiple sclerosis.

Counted from cysteine to phenylalanine, this CDR3 has 15 amino acids. Just the 45-base CDR3 DNA is kept, in frame starting at base 1. The germline ends are 9 bases apart after V is trimmed by 1 base and J by 0 bases. The germline V gene (reference sequence) specifies SEHNR as CDR1 and FQNEAQ as CDR2. As concerns this clone: It lacks a known antigen. Per-base quality was not reported, and no clone a single base away is much larger than it.

Library method: the immunoSEQ multiplex PCR assay. TCRdb took over this immuneACCESS table, retaining in-frame rearrangements with V and J assigned. Such tables are incomplete; in checked studies, under half of the missing clones stem from an unresolved V gene, and the remainder is unexplained. Present in this sample are 40,000 to 50,000 clones, almost 95% of which were seen just once. The ten largest clones capture about 4.5% of the sample. The sequence came from a female donor with multiple sclerosis, enrolled in a pregnancy study. This material consisted of CD8+ T cells from peripheral blood mononuclear cells, taken in the first trimester of pregnancy. The chain joins TRBV7-9 to TRBJ1-1; the D gene cannot be resolved reliably. For the CDR3, the sequence is CASSLEEGLNTEAFF. The DNA sequence is as follows: TGTGCCAGCAGCTTAGAAGAGGGATTGAACACTGAAGCTTTCTTT.